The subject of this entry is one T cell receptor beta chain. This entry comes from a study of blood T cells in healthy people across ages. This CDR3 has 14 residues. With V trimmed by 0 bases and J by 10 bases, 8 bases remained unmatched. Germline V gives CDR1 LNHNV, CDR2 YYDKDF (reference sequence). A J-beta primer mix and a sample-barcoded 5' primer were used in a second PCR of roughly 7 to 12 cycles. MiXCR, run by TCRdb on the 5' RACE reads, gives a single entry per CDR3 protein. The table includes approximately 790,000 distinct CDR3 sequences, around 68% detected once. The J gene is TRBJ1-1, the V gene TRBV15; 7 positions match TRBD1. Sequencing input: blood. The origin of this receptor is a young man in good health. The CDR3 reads CATSRDRQGIGAFF. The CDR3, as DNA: TGTGCCACCAGCAGAGATCGACAGGGAATAGGAGCTTTCTTT.